This TCR beta chain was sequenced during a study of blood T cell repertoires in COVID-19. Study context: Nucleic acid was either cDNA or gDNA, and it came from T cells, B-cell-depleted T cells, or PBMCs.

As handled by the study authors: Estimates of nucleated cell counts were drawn from the amplification of reference gene primers. TCRdb's copy holds only in-frame clones and misses some; the assay was immunoSEQ multiplex PCR. The DNA gave D and trimming, while V, J and clone size come from that table. The table has fewer than 450,000 clones, less than 90% seen once. Donors of Cohort 3 who recovered were those that had two negative PCRs, clearance, or symptom resolution. Germline V gene sequence: CDR1 ENHRY, CDR2 SYGVKD. The CDR3 consists of 15 residues. Deletions cut 3 bases from V and 0 bases from J, with 12 bases between.

Input material: PBMCs or T cells enriched from blood (not recorded which). J is TRBJ2-7 and V is TRBV10-3; D not resolved. The sequence was obtained from a woman between 25 and 40 years old who had recovered from COVID-19. CDR3 nucleotide sequence: TGTGCCATCAGTGATTATGGTCCGAGCTCCTACGAGCAGTACTTC. The encoded protein is CAISDYGPSSYEQYF.